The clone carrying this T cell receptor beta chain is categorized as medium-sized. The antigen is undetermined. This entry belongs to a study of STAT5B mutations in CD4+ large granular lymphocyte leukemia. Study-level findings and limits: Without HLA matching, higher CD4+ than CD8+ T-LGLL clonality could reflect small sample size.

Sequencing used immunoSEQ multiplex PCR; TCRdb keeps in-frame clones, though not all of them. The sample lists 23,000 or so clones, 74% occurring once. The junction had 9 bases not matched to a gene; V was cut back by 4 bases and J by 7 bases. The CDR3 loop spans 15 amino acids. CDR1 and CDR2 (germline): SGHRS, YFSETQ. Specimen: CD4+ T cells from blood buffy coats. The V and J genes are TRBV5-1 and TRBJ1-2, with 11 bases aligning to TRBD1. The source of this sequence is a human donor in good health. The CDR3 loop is CASSTAPGTGGGYTF. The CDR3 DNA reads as TGCGCCAGCAGCACCGCTCCCGGGACAGGGGGTGGCTACACCTTC.